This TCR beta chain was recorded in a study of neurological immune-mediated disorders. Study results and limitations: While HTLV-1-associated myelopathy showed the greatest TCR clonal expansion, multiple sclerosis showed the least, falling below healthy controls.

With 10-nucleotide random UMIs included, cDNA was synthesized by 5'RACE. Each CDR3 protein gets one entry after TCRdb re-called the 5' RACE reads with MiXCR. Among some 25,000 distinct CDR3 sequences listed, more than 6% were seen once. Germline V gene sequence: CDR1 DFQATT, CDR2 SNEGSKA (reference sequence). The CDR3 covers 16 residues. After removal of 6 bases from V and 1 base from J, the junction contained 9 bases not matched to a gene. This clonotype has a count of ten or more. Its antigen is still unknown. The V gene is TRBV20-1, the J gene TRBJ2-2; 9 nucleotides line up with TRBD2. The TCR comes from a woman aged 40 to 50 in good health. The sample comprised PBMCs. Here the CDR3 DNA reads TGCAGTGCCCGGGGGGCGGGAGGGTGGAACACCGGGGAGCTGTTTTTT. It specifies CSARGAGGWNTGELFF.